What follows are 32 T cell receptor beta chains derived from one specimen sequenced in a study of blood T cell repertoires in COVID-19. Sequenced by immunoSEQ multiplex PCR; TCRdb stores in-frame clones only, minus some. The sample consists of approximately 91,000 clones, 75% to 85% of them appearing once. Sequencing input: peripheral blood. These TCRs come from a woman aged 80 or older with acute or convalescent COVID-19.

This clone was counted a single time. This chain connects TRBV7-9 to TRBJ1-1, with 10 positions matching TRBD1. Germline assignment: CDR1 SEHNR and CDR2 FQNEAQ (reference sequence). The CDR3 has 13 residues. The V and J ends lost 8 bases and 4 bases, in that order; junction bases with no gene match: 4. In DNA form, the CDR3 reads TGTGCCAGCCGACAGGGGGCGGGCACTGAAGCTTTCTTT. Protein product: CASRQGAGTEAFF.

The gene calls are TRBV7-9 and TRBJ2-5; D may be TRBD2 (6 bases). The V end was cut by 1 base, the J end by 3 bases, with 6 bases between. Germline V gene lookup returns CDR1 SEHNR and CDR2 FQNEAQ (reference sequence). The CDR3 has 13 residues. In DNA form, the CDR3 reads TGTGCCAGCAGCTTAGGGGAGGAAGAGACCCAGTACTTC. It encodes CASSLGEEETQYF.

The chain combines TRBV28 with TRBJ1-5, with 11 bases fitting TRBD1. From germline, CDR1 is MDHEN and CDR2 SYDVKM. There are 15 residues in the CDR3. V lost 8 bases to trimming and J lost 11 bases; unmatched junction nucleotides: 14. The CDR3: CASAVPGQGGRAQHF. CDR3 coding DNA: TGTGCCAGCGCCGTCCCGGGACAGGGGGGTCGGGCCCAGCATTTT. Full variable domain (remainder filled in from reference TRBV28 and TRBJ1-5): DVKVTQSSRYLVKRTGEKVFLECVQDMDHENMFWYRQDPGLGLRLIYFSYDVKMKEKGDIPEGYSVSREKKERFSLILESASTNQTSMYLCASAVPGQGGRAQHFGDGTRLSIL.

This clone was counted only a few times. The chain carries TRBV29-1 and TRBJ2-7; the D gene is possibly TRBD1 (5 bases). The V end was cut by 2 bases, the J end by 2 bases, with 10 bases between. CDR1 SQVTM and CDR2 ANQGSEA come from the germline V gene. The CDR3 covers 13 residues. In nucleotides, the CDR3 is TGCAGCGTTGAACCCGCAGGGACCTACGAGCAGTACTTC. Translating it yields CSVEPAGTYEQYF.

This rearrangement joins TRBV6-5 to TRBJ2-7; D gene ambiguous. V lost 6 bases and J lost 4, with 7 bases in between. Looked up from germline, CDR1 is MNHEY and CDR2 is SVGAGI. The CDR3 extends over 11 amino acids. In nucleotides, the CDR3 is TGTGCCAGCAGGTCGGGTTACGAGCAGTACTTC. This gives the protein CASRSGYEQYF.

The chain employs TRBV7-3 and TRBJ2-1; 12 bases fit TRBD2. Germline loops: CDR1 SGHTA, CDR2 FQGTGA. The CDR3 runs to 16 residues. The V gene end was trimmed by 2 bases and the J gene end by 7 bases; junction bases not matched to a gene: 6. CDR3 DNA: TGTGCCAGCAGCTTATTAGTAACTAGCGGGAGGAATGAGCAGTTCTTC. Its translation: CASSLLVTSGRNEQFF.

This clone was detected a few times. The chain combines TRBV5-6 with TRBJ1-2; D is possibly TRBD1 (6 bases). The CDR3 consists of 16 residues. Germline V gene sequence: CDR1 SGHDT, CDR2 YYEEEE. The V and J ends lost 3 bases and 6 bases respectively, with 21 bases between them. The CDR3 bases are TGTGCCAGCAGCTCCGGACAGCTCGCCGCAGTTCATGGCTACACCTTC. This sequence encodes CASSSGQLAAVHGYTF.

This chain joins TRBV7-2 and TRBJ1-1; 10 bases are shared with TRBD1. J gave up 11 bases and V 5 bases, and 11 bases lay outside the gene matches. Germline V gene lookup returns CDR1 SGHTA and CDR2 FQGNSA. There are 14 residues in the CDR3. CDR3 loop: CASSPRDRGGKAFF. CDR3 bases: TGTGCCAGCAGCCCAAGGGACAGGGGAGGGAAGGCTTTCTTT.

The CDR3 reads CASSQDRTPGNTIYF. The CDR3 coding sequence is TGTGCCAGCAGCCAAGATCGGACTCCTGGAAACACCATATATTTT. V is TRBV4-2 and J is TRBJ1-3; D not resolved. Trimming pared 0 bases from V and 2 bases from J, leaving 8 bases between. The CDR3 contains 15 residues. CDR1 LGHNA and CDR2 YNFKEQ come from the germline V gene.

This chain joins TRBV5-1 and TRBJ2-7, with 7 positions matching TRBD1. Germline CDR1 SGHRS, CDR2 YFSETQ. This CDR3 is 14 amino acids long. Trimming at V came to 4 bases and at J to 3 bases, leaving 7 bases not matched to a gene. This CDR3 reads CASSKTGDLYEQYF. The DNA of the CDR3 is TGCGCCAGCAGCAAAACAGGGGACCTCTACGAGCAGTACTTC.

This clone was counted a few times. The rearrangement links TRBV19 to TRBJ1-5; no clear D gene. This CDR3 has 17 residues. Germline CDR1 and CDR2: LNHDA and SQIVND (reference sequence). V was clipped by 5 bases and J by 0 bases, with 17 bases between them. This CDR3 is CASSSPGRLNSNQPQHF. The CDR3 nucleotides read TGTGCCAGTAGTTCCCCGGGGAGACTCAATAGCAATCAGCCCCAGCATTTT.

As DNA, the CDR3 is TGTGCCAGTAACAGGGACTATAGCAATCAGCCCCAGCATTTT. Its protein is CASNRDYSNQPQHF. This chain uses TRBV19 with TRBJ1-5, with D perhaps matching TRBD1 (6 bases). Trimming shortened V by 7 bases and J by 0 bases, and 10 bases separated the two germline ends. The CDR3 extends over 14 amino acids. Germline CDR1 reads LNHDA; CDR2 reads SQIVND (reference sequence).

The CDR3 loop is CASSLTRGELFF. The CDR3 DNA sequence: TGTGCCAGCAGCTTGACCCGGGGGGAGCTGTTTTTT. The J gene is TRBJ2-2, the V gene TRBV5-8; D is unclear. The V end lost 1 base, the J end lost 8 bases, and 6 bases lay between the germline ends. Germline CDR1 reads SGHTS; CDR2 reads YDEGEE. CDR3 length: 12 residues.

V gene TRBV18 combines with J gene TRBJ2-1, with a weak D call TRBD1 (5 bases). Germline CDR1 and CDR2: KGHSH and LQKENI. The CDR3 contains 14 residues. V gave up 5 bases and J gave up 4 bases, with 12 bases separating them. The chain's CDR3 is CASSSQTDYNEQFF. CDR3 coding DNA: TGTGCCAGCTCATCACAGACAGATTACAATGAGCAGTTCTTC.

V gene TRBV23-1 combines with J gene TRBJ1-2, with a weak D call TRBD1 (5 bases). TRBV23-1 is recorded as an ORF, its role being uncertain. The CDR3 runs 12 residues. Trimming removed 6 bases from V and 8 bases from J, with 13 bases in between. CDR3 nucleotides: TGCGCCAGCAGCCGTGGGGGAGGCGGCTACACCTTC. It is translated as CASSRGGGGYTF.

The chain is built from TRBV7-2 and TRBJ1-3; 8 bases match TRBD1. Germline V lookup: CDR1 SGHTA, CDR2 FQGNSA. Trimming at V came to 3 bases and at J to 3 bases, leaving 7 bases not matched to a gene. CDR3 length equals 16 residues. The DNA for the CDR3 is TGTGCCAGCAGCTTCAGGGGGCCCCACCATGGAAACACCATATATTTT. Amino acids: CASSFRGPHHGNTIYF.

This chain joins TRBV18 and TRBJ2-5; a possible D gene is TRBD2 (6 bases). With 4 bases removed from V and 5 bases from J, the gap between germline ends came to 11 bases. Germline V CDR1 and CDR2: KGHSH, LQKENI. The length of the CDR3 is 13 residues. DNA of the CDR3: TGTGCCAGCTCACGGGGGGATGCGGAGACCCAGTACTTC. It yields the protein CASSRGDAETQYF.

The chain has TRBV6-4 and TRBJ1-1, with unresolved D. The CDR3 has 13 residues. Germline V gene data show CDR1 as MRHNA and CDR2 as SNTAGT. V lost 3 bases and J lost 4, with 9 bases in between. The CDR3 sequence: CASSESGGTEAFF. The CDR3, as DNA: TGTGCCAGCAGTGAAAGCGGAGGCACTGAAGCTTTCTTT.

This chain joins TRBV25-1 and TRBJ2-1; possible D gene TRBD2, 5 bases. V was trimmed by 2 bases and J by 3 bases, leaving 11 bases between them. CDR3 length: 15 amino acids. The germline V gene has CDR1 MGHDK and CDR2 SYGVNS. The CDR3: CASSELGILYNEQFF. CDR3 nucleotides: TGTGCCAGCAGTGAACTCGGGATCCTCTACAATGAGCAGTTCTTC.

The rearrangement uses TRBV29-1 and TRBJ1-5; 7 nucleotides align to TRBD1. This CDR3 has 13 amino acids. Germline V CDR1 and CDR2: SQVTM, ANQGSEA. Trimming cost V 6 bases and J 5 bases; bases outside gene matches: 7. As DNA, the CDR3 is TGCAGCGTCGGCGTCAGGGGGGATCAGCCCCAGCATTTT. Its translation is CSVGVRGDQPQHF.

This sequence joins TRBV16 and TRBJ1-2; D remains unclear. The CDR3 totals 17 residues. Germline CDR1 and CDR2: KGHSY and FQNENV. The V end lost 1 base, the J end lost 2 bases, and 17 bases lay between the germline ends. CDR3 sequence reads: CASSQWEGREKNYGYTF. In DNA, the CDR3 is TGTGCCAGCAGCCAATGGGAAGGACGGGAAAAAAACTATGGCTACACCTTC.

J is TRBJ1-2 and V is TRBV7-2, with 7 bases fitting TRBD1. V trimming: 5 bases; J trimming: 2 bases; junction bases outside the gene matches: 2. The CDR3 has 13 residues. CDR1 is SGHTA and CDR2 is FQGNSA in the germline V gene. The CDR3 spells CASSRQGNYGYTF. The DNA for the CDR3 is TGTGCCAGCAGCCGACAGGGAAACTATGGCTACACCTTC.

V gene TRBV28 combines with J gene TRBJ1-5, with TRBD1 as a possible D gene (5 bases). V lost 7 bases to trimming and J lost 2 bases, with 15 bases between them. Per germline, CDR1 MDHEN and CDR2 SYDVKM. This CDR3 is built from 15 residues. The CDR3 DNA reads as TGTGCCAGCATAGGGAGGGGTCAGGGCAATCAGCCCCAGCATTTT. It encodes CASIGRGQGNQPQHF.

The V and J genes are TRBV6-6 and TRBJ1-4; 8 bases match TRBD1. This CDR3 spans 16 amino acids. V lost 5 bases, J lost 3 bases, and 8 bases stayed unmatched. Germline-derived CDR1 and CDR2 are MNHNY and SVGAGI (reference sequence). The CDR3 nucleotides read TGTGCCAGCAGTACCTTTGACAGGGGCGCTAATGAAAAACTGTTTTTT. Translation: CASSTFDRGANEKLFF.

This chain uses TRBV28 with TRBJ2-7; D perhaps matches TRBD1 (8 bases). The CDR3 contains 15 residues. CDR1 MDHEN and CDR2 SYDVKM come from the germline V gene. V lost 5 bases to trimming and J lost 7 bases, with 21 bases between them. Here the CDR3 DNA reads TGTGCCAGCAGTCAGGGGGCTGGGTACGGGAGGGAGCAGTACTTC. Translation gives CASSQGAGYGREQYF.

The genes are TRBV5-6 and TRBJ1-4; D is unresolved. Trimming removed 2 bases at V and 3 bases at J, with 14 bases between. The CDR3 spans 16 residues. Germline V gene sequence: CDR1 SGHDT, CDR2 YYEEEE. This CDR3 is CASSFVGEAANEKLFF. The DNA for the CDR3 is TGTGCCAGCAGCTTCGTCGGGGAGGCGGCTAATGAAAAACTGTTTTTT.

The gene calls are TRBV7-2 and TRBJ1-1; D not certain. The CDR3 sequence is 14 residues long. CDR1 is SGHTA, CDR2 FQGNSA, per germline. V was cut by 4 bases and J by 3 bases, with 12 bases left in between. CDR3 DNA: TGTGCCAGCAGCTCCCCTACGCTTTACACTGAAGCTTTCTTT. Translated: CASSSPTLYTEAFF.

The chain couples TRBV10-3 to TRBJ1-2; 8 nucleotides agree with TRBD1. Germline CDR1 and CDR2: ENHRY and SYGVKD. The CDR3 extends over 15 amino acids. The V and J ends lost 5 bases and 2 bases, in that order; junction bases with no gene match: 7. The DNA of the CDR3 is TGTGCCATCAGTAATTCACGGACAGGGAACTATGGCTACACCTTC. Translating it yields CAISNSRTGNYGYTF.

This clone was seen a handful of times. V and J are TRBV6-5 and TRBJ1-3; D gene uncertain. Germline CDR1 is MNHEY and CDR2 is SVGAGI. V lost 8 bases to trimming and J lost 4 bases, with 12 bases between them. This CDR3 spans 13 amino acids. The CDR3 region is CASAPEIGNTIYF. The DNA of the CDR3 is TGTGCCAGCGCCCCAGAAATAGGAAACACCATATATTTT.

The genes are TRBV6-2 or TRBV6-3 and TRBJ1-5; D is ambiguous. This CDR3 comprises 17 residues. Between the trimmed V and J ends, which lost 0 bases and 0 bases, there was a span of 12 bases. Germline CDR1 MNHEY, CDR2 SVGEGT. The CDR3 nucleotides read TGTGCCAGCAGTTACTCGGGAGCCTATTATAGCAATCAGCCCCAGCATTTT. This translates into CASSYSGAYYSNQPQHF.

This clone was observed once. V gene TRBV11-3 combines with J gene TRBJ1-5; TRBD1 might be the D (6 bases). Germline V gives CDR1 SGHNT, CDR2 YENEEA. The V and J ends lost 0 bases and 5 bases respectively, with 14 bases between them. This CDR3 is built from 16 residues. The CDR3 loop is CASSLDRDTSDQPQHF. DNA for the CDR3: TGTGCCAGCAGCTTAGATCGGGACACCTCTGATCAGCCCCAGCATTTT.

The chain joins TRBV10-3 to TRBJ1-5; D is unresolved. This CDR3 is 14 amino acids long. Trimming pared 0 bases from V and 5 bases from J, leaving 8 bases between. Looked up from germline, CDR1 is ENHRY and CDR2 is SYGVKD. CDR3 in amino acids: CAISESLGDQPQHF. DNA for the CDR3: TGTGCCATCAGTGAGTCTCTCGGTGATCAGCCCCAGCATTTT.